This T cell receptor beta chain was identified in a study of spatial heterogeneity in lung cancer. Study information: Where they were available, follow-up PBMC samples were sequenced, at a median of about 2 years after resection.

The presence of a unique molecular identifier marked each TCR cDNA molecule. Each CDR3 protein gets one entry after TCRdb re-called the 5' RACE reads with MiXCR. The sample shows 35,000 to 50,000 distinct CDR3 sequences, approximately 24% of them seen only once. General study points: At tumor resection, ubiquitous expanded TCRs were detected in blood more often than later.

This clonotype was observed a handful of times. What it binds is unknown. Trimming pared 5 bases from V and 2 bases from J, leaving 12 bases between. Germline V gene sequence: CDR1 SGHAT, CDR2 FQNNGV. This CDR3 has 14 amino acids. Documented time point: blood at routine non-recurrence follow-up after resection. The study sequenced unsorted whole RNA from tumor, nontumor lung or frozen PBMC. V usage is TRBV11-2 and J usage is TRBJ2-5; TRBD1 is a possible D gene (6 bases). Sample: PBMCs, taken at follow-up. The receptor comes from a female donor with early-stage non-small cell lung cancer. DNA of the CDR3: TGTGCCAGCAGCCCCCAGGGGCCTCAAGAGACCCAGTACTTC. Protein product: CASSPQGPQETQYF.